This T cell receptor beta chain was profiled in a study of OX40 agonist ivuxolimab in advanced cancers. As for the study in general: The patients received agonistic anti-OX40 (CD134) antibody ivuxolimab. Among those enrolled, mean age was about 62 years (range roughly 20 to 79) and 75% to 85% were male.

The protocol was immunoSEQ multiplex PCR, while the TCRdb copy is restricted to in-frame clones and leaves out a portion. The sample has some 55,000 clones; approximately 88% are singletons. With baseline, cycle 4 day 1, and cycle 7 day 1 as timepoints, blood was sampled. V lost 2 bases and J lost 7, with 5 bases in between. The CDR3 consists of 11 residues. Germline V gene lookup returns CDR1 KGHSH and CDR2 LQKENI. The genes are TRBV18 and TRBJ2-5; D is ambiguous. This clonotype originated in an adult with an advanced solid tumor such as melanoma, head and neck, liver or kidney cancer. Sequencing was performed on CD4+ or CD8+ T cells sorted from blood, taken in a trial of the OX40 agonist ivuxolimab. CDR3 coding DNA: TGTGCCAGCTCACCAAACGGGACCCAGTACTTC. Translation gives CASSPNGTQYF. The whole variable domain, remainder taken from reference TRBV18 and TRBJ2-5, is NAGVMQNPRHLVRRRGQEARLRCSPMKGHSHVYWYRQLPEEGLKFMVYLQKENIIDESGMPKERFSAEFPKEGPSILRIQQVVRGDSAAYFCASSPNGTQYFGPGTRLLVL.